The 13 T cell receptor beta chains below all came from one sample that was sequenced in a study of T cell responses to AZD1222 COVID-19 vaccine. The data were produced by immunoSEQ multiplex PCR, yet TCRdb's version contains in-frame clones alone and is incomplete. Among some 96,000 clones listed, about 87% were seen once. The specimen comprised peripheral blood, sampled on day 0 of MenACWY control vaccination. These receptors originate from an adult in good health.

The chain uses TRBV7-2 and TRBJ1-2, with a weak D call TRBD1 (5 bases). This CDR3 is built from 15 residues. Per the germline V gene, CDR1 is SGHTA and CDR2 is FQGNSA. The V and J ends lost 5 bases and 8 bases respectively, with 21 bases between them. CDR3 bases: TGTGCCAGCAGCCCAACTCCCCCCCCCGGGGGAGGCTACACCTTC. Amino acids: CASSPTPPPGGGYTF.

This rearrangement joins TRBV19 to TRBJ1-2; D is possibly TRBD1 (5 bases). The CDR3 is 13 residues long. Trimming stripped 4 bases from V and 4 bases from J, with 10 bases between. Germline loops: CDR1 LNHDA, CDR2 SQIVND (reference sequence). The chain's CDR3 is CASSTGDGYGYTF. In DNA, the CDR3 is TGTGCCAGTAGTACGGGGGACGGCTATGGCTACACCTTC.

This chain connects TRBV24-1 to TRBJ2-1, with TRBD1 matching 11 bases. The CDR3 has 16 residues. Trimming removed 1 base from V and 3 bases from J; junction bases left unmatched: 1. Germline V CDR1 and CDR2: KGHDR, SFDVKD. CDR3 sequence: CATSDFGTGGYNEQFF. The CDR3, as DNA: TGTGCCACCAGTGATTTTGGGACAGGGGGCTACAATGAGCAGTTCTTC.

This chain connects TRBV6-5 to TRBJ1-2; 7 bases line up with TRBD1. CDR1 is MNHEY, CDR2 SVGAGI, per germline. Trimming took 7 bases from V and 1 from J; bases not matched to a gene: 9. The CDR3 consists of 15 residues. The DNA for the CDR3 is TGTGCCAGCACCAAAGAGCACAGGGGTAACTATGGCTACACCTTC. It yields the protein CASTKEHRGNYGYTF.

V is TRBV27 and J is TRBJ1-5; a possible D gene is TRBD1 (6 bases). Between the trimmed V and J ends, which lost 6 bases and 2 bases, there was a span of 11 bases. Germline-derived CDR1 and CDR2 are MNHEY and SMNVEV (reference sequence). CDR3 length: 14 amino acids. This CDR3 is CASRLQGGNQPQHF. CDR3 in DNA: TGTGCCAGCAGGCTACAGGGTGGCAATCAGCCCCAGCATTTT.

In this sample, this clone turned up once. The chain has TRBV6-5 and TRBJ1-5; possibly TRBD1 for D (6 bases). This CDR3 comprises 13 residues. CDR1 MNHEY and CDR2 SVGAGI come from the germline V gene. Trimming cost V 2 bases and J 5 bases, with 7 bases left between them. CDR3 nucleotides: TGTGCCAGCAGTTACGGGACACATCAGCCCCAGCATTTT. It specifies CASSYGTHQPQHF.

The V and J genes are TRBV3-1 (or the pseudogene TRBV3-2) and TRBJ1-1; D is undetermined. The CDR3 runs 13 residues. The V gene's germline CDR1 is LGHDT and CDR2 YNNKEL (reference sequence). Trimming removed 3 bases from V and 0 bases from J, with 5 bases in between. The CDR3 here is CASSQVMNTEAFF. DNA for the CDR3: TGTGCCAGCAGCCAGGTGATGAACACTGAAGCTTTCTTT.

In this sample, this clone turned up once. The chain carries TRBV7-3 and TRBJ2-3; TRBD2 matches 8 bases. Germline values: CDR1 SGHTA, CDR2 FQGTGA. There are 14 residues in the CDR3. Trimming at V came to 5 bases and at J to 6 bases, leaving 7 bases not matched to a gene. The CDR3 spells CASSPGTRSDTQYF. In nucleotides, the CDR3 is TGTGCCAGCAGCCCGGGGACTAGAAGTGATACGCAGTATTTT.

The rearrangement links TRBV12-1 to TRBJ2-6; TRBD1, the D gene given by the table, was not confirmed from the DNA. TRBV12-1 is recorded as a pseudogene. The CDR3 has 15 residues. Here the CDR3 DNA reads TGTGCCAGCAGCCGGACAGGGTCAGGGGCCAACGTCCTGACTTTC. Translating gives CASSRTGSGANVLTF.

The J gene is TRBJ1-4, the V gene TRBV7-9, with 9 bases that match TRBD1. This CDR3 region has 15 residues. Germline trimming cut 5 bases from V and 7 bases from J; bases unmatched to any gene: 8. Germline CDR1 and CDR2: SEHNR and FQNEAQ (reference sequence). CDR3 in amino acids: CASSRGTGIGEKLFF. CDR3 nucleotide sequence: TGTGCCAGCAGCCGCGGGACAGGGATTGGTGAAAAACTGTTTTTT.

The genes are TRBV12-3 or TRBV12-4 and TRBJ1-5; D unclear. The V end lost 2 bases, the J end lost 6 bases, and 8 bases lay between the germline ends. The CDR3 spans 13 residues. This chain's CDR3 is CASSLRGTQPQHF. The CDR3 DNA reads as TGTGCCAGCAGTTTACGGGGAACTCAGCCCCAGCATTTT.

This rearrangement joins TRBV5-1 to TRBJ2-3, with D perhaps assigned TRBD1 or TRBD2 (5 bases each). The V end lost 4 bases, the J end lost 0 bases, and 15 bases lay between the germline ends. Germline CDR1 reads SGHRS; CDR2 reads YFSETQ. The CDR3 loop spans 16 amino acids. DNA of the CDR3: TGCGCCAGCAGCCCGCGACTCCGGGACAGCACAGATACGCAGTATTTT. It codes for CASSPRLRDSTDTQYF.

The chain has TRBV18 and TRBJ2-2; 11 bases line up with TRBD2. Looked up from germline, CDR1 is KGHSH and CDR2 is LQKENI. The CDR3 runs to 16 residues. With V trimmed by 3 bases and J by 3 bases, 3 bases remained unmatched. CDR3 in DNA: TGTGCCAGCTCACCGGTACTAGCGGGGGACACCGGGGAGCTGTTTTTT. This sequence encodes CASSPVLAGDTGELFF.